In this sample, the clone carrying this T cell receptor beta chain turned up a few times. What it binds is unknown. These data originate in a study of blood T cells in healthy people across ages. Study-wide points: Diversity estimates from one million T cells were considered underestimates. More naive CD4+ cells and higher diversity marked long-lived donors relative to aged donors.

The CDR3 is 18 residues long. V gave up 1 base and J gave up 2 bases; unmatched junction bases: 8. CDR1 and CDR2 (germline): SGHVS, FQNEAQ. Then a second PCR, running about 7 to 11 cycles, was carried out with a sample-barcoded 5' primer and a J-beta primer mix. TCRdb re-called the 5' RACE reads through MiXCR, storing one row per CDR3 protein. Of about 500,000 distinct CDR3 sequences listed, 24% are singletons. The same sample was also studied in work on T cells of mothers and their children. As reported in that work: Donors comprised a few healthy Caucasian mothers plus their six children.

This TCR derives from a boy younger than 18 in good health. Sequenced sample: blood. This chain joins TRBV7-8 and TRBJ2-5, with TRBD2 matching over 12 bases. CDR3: CASSLGTSGAPTQETQYF. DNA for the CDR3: TGTGCCAGCAGCTTAGGGACTAGCGGGGCCCCTACACAAGAGACCCAGTACTTC.